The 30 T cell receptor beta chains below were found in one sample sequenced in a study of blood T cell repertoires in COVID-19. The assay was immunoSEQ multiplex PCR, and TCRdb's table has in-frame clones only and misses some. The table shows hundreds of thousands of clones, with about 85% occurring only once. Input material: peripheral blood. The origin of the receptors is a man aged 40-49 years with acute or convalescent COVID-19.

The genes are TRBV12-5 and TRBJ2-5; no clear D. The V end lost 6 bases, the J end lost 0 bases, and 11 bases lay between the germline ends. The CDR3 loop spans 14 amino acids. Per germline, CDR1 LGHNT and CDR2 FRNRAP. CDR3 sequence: CASGPQDYQETQYF. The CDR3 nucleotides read TGTGCTAGTGGCCCGCAGGATTACCAAGAGACCCAGTACTTC.

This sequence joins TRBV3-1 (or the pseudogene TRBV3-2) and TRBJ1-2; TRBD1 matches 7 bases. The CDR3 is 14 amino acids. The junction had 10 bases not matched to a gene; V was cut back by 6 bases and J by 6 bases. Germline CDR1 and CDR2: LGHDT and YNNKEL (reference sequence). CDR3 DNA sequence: TGTGCCAGCAGACACACGGGGACAGTCCATGGCTACACCTTC. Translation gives CASRHTGTVHGYTF.

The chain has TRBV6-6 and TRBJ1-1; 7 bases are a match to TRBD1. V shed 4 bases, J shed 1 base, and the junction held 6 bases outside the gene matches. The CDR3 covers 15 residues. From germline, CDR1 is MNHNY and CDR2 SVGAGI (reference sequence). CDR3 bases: TGTGCCAGCAGTTTCTCGACAGGGCAGAACACTGAAGCTTTCTTT. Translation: CASSFSTGQNTEAFF.

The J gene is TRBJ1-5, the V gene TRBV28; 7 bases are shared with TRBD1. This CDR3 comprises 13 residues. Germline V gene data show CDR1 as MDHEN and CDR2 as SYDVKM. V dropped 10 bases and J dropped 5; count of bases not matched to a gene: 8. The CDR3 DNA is TGTGCCATCACTACAGGGGTCGATCAGCCCCAGCATTTT. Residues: CAITTGVDQPQHF.

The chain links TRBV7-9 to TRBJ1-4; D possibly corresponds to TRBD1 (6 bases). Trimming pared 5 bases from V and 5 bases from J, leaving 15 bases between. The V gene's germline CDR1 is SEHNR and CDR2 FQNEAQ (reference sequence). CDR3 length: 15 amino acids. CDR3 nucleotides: TGTGCCAGCAGCAACGGACAGCACCTCAATGAAAAACTGTTTTTT. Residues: CASSNGQHLNEKLFF.

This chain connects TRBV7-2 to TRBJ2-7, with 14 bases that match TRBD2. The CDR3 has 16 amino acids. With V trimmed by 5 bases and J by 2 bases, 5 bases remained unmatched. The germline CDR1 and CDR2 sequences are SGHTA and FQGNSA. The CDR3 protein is CASSQPGLAGAYEQYF. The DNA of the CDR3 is TGTGCCAGCAGCCAACCGGGACTAGCGGGGGCCTACGAGCAGTACTTC.

This CDR3 is CASSSSSGGAWNEQFF. DNA of the CDR3: TGTGCCAGCAGCTCCAGTAGCGGGGGGGCCTGGAATGAGCAGTTCTTC. The V and J genes are TRBV7-2 and TRBJ2-1, with 11 nucleotides matching TRBD2. The germline gives CDR1 SGHTA, CDR2 FQGNSA. Losses at the gene ends were 4 bases for V and 7 bases for J; bases not matched to a gene: 9. The CDR3 length is 16 residues.

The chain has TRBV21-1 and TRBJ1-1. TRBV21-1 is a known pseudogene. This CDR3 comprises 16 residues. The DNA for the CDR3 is TGTGCCAGCAACCCGGGGCGGGGGCGTTTAGACACTGAAGCTTTCTTT. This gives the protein CASNPGRGRLDTEAFF.

The CDR3 sequence: CASSPIPGSGANVLTF. CDR3 DNA sequence: TGTGCCAGCAGTCCGATACCGGGGTCTGGGGCCAACGTCCTGACTTTC. V usage is TRBV2 and J usage is TRBJ2-6; possibly TRBD2 for D (5 bases). The CDR3 spans 16 residues. The germline V gene has CDR1 SNHLY and CDR2 FYNNEI. Between the trimmed V and J ends, which lost 5 bases and 1 base, there was a span of 12 bases.

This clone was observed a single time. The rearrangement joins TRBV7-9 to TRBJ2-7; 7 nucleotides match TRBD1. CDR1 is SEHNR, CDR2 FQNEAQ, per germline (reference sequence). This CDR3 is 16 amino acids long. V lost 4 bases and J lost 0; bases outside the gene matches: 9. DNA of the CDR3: TGTGCCAGCAGCTCCTACTCCGGGACAGTCTCCTACGAGCAGTACTTC. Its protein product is CASSSYSGTVSYEQYF.

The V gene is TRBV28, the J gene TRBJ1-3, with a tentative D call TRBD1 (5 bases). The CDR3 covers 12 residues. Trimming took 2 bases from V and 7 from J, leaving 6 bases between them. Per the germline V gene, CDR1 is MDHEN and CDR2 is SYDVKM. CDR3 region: CASSLRGNTIYF. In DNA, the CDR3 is TGTGCCAGCAGTTTACGGGGGAACACCATATATTTT.

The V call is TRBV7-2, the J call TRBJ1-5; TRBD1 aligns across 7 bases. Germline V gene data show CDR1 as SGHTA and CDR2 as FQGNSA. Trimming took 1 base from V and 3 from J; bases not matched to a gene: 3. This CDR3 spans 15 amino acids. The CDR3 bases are TGTGCCAGCAGCTTAGGAGGGGGCGACAATCAGCCCCAGCATTTT. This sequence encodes CASSLGGGDNQPQHF.

The CDR3 DNA follows: TGTGCCAGCAGTCGCCTTAGTAAAGCTTCCTTGAACACTGAAGCTTTCTTT. It translates to CASSRLSKASLNTEAFF. V and J are TRBV5-8 and TRBJ1-1, with unresolved D. CDR1 is SGHTS, CDR2 YDEGEE, per germline. CDR3 size: 17 residues. V was shortened by 5 bases and J by 0 bases, with 20 bases between the two germline ends. Looking up the rest from reference TRBV5-8 and TRBJ1-1 gives the full variable domain: EAGVTQSPTHLIKTRGQQATLRCSPISGHTSVYWYQQALGLGLQFLLWYDEGEERNRGNFPPRFSGRQFPNYSSELNVNALELEDSALYLCASSRLSKASLNTEAFFGQGTRLTVV.

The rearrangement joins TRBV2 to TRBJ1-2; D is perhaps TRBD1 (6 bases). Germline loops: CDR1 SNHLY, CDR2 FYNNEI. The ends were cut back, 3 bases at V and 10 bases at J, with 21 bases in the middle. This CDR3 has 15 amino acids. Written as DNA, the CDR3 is TGTGCCAGCAGTGACACCCGGGACACCGGGACGTCCTACACCTTC. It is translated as CASSDTRDTGTSYTF.

CDR3 region: CASSRDRDHAAFF. In nucleotides, the CDR3 is TGTGCCAGTAGTAGGGACAGGGATCATGCAGCTTTCTTT. The chain carries TRBV19 and TRBJ1-1; the match to TRBD1 covers 9 bases. Germline trimming cut 4 bases from V and 10 bases from J; bases unmatched to any gene: 7. The CDR3 is made up of 13 amino acids. Germline CDR1 and CDR2: LNHDA and SQIVND (reference sequence). Using reference TRBV19 and TRBJ1-1 for the parts outside the CDR3, the full variable domain is DGGITQSPKYLFRKEGQNVTLSCEQNLNHDAMYWYRQDPGQGLRLIYYSQIVNDFQKGDIAEGYSVSREKKESFPLTVTSAQKNPTAFYLCASSRDRDHAAFFGQGTRLTVV.

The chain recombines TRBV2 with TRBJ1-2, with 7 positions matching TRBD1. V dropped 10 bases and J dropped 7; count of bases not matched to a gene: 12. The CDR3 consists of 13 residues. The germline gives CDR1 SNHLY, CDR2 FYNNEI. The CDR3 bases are TGTGCCAACCTCCAAGAAGGGGGCAGTGGCTACACCTTC. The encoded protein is CANLQEGGSGYTF.

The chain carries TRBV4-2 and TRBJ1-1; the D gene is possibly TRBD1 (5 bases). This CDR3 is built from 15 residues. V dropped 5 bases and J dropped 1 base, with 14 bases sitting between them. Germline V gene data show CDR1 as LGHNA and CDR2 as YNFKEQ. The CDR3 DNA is TGTGCCAGCAGCTCCCCTACAGGAAAGAACACTGAAGCTTTCTTT. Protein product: CASSSPTGKNTEAFF.

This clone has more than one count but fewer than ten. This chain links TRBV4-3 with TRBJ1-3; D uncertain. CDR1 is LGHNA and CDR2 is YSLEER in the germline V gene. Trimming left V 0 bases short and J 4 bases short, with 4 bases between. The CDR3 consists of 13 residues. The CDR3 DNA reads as TGCGCCAGCAGCCAAGATCCAGGAAACACCATATATTTT. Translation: CASSQDPGNTIYF.

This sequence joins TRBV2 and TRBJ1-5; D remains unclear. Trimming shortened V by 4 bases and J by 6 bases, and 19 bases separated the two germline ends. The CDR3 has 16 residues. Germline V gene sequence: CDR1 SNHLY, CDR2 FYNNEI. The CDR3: CASSADSTAVGQPQHF. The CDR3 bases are TGTGCCAGCAGTGCGGACTCAACAGCGGTGGGTCAGCCCCAGCATTTT.

CDR3 coding DNA: TGTGCCATCAGGGAACCCACAGGGGCCGGAAACACCATATATTTT. Translated, it gives CAIREPTGAGNTIYF. The chain recombines TRBV10-3 with TRBJ1-3; 7 nucleotides match TRBD1. Trimming took 6 bases from V and 4 from J; bases not matched to a gene: 9. In germline, CDR1 is ENHRY, CDR2 SYGVKD. The CDR3 is 15 amino acids.

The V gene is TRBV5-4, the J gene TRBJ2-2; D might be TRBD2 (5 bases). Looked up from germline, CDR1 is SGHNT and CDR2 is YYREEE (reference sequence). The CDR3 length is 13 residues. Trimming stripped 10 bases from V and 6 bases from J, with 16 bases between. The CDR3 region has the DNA TGTGCCTTTCGAGGGTTCGGGGCCGGGGAGCTGTTTTTT. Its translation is CAFRGFGAGELFF.

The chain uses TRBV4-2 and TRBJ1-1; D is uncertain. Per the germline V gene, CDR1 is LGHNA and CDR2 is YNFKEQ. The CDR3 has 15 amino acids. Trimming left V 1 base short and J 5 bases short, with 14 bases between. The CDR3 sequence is CASSQVWRVGTEAFF. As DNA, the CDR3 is TGTGCCAGCAGCCAAGTTTGGAGGGTGGGGACTGAAGCTTTCTTT.

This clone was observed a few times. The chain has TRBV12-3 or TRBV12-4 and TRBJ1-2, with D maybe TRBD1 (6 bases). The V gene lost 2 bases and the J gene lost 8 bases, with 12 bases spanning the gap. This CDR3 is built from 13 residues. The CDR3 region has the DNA TGTGCCAGCAGTTTAACGACAGGCGGGGGCTACACCTTC. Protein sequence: CASSLTTGGGYTF.

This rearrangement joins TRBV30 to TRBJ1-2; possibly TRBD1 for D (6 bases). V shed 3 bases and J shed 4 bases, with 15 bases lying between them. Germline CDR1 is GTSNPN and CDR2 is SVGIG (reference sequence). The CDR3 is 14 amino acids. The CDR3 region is CAWSRPGTSYGYTF. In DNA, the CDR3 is TGTGCCTGGAGCCGACCCGGGACATCCTATGGCTACACCTTC.

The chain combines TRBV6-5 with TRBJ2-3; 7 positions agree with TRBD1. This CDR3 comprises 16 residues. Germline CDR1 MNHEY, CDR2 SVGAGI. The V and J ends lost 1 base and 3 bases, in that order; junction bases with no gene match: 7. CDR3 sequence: CASSYFAGGLTDTQYF. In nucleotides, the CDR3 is TGTGCCAGCAGTTACTTCGCAGGGGGATTAACAGATACGCAGTATTTT.

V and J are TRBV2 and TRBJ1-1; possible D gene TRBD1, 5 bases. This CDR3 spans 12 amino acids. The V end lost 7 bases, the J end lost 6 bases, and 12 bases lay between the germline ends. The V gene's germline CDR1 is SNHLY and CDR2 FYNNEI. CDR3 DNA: TGTGCCAGCACCCGGACAAATTCTGAAGCTTTCTTT. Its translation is CASTRTNSEAFF.

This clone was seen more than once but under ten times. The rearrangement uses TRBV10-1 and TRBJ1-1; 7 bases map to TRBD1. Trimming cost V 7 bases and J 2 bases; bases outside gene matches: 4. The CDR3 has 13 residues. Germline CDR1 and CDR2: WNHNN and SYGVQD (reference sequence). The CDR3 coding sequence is TGCGCCAGCAAAGACAGGGAAAACACTGAAGCTTTCTTT. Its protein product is CASKDRENTEAFF.

CDR3 sequence: CASMRYGGRQETQYF. CDR3 nucleotide sequence: TGTGCCAGCATGCGATACGGGGGACGGCAAGAGACCCAGTACTTC. V gene TRBV2 combines with J gene TRBJ2-5; tentatively, D is TRBD2 (6 bases). CDR1 is SNHLY and CDR2 is FYNNEI in the germline V gene. Trimming cost V 7 bases and J 2 bases, with 17 bases left between them. The CDR3 runs to 15 residues.

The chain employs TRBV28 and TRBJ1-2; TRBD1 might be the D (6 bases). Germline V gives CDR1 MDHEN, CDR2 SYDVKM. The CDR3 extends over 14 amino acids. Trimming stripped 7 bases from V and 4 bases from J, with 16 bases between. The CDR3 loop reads CASNPFGGRYGYTF. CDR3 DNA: TGTGCCAGCAATCCTTTCGGGGGGCGCTATGGCTACACCTTC.

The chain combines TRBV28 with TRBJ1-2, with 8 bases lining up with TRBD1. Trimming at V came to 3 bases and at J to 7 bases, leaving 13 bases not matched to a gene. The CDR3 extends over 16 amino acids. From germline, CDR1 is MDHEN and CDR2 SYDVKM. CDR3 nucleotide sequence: TGTGCCAGCAGTTTTCCTCGGACAGGGATTCGAACTGGCTACACCTTC. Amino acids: CASSFPRTGIRTGYTF.